One and the same sample provided the 14 T cell receptor beta chains below, sequenced in a study of shared clonotypes between healthy human individuals. Method: immunoSEQ multiplex PCR; TCRdb's copy keeps in-frame clones and lacks some. The table shows millions of clones, with 85% to 95% occurring only once. Specimen: naive CD4+ T cells sorted from blood. Subset denoted: CD45RA+ positively selected. These receptors were collected from a man younger than 30 in good health.

The chain couples TRBV10-3 to TRBJ2-7; D possibly matches TRBD1 or TRBD2 (5 bases each). The CDR3 length is 15 residues. Germline-derived CDR1 and CDR2 are ENHRY and SYGVKD. Trimming cost V 0 bases and J 3 bases, with 12 bases left between them. The CDR3 spells CAISESGAGIYEQYF. The CDR3 DNA is TGTGCCATCAGTGAGTCCGGGGCAGGAATCTACGAGCAGTACTTC.

The rearrangement links TRBV6-5 to TRBJ2-1; 7 bases fit TRBD1. J was trimmed by 2 bases and V by 6 bases; bases with no gene match: 7. This CDR3 is built from 15 residues. The germline gives CDR1 MNHEY, CDR2 SVGAGI. In nucleotides, the CDR3 is TGTGCCAGCAGCGCCGACAGGGATACCTACAATGAGCAGTTCTTC. Its translation: CASSADRDTYNEQFF.

V and J are TRBV5-1 and TRBJ2-1, with no clear D. V shed 0 bases and J shed 6 bases, with 10 bases lying between them. Germline V gives CDR1 SGHRS, CDR2 YFSETQ. This CDR3 is 14 amino acids long. The DNA for the CDR3 is TGCGCCAGCAGCTTGGTCCACGGGTCCAATGAGCAGTTCTTC. Translated, it gives CASSLVHGSNEQFF.

The rearrangement links TRBV11-2 to TRBJ2-7, with 10 bases fitting TRBD2. This CDR3 has 16 residues. Germline trimming cut 7 bases from V and 6 bases from J; bases unmatched to any gene: 15. Per germline, CDR1 SGHAT and CDR2 FQNNGV. As DNA, the CDR3 is TGTGCCAGCACCCAAGCAGGGCTAGCGGGAGCTCGCGAGCAGTACTTC. Encoded protein: CASTQAGLAGAREQYF.

The chain is built from TRBV13 and TRBJ2-1, with 10 bases that match TRBD2. The CDR3 spans 17 residues. Trimming removed 1 base from V and 4 bases from J; junction bases left unmatched: 7. Germline assignment: CDR1 PRHDT and CDR2 FYEKMQ (reference sequence). The CDR3 bases are TGTGCCAGCAGCTTAGTGGTAGCGGGGGGCTGGTACAATGAGCAGTTCTTC. This gives the protein CASSLVVAGGWYNEQFF.

The rearrangement joins TRBV5-1 to TRBJ2-4; 11 positions agree with TRBD1. Per the germline V gene, CDR1 is SGHRS and CDR2 is YFSETQ. The V and J ends lost 4 bases and 0 bases, in that order; junction bases with no gene match: 3. The CDR3 sequence is 16 residues long. The CDR3 loop is CASSPGQGVAKNIQYF. The CDR3 DNA is TGCGCCAGCAGCCCGGGACAGGGGGTAGCCAAAAACATTCAGTACTTC.

V gene TRBV20-1 combines with J gene TRBJ2-1; D might be TRBD2 (5 bases). This CDR3 is 11 amino acids long. Germline V gene lookup returns CDR1 DFQATT and CDR2 SNEGSKA (reference sequence). Trimming left V 6 bases short and J 7 bases short, with 10 bases between. The CDR3 spells CSAPTRNEQFF. Written as DNA, the CDR3 is TGCAGTGCGCCCACTAGAAATGAGCAGTTCTTC.

The chain is built from TRBV5-1 and TRBJ2-4; TRBD1 matches 7 bases. Looked up from germline, CDR1 is SGHRS and CDR2 is YFSETQ. The CDR3 sequence is 16 residues long. J was trimmed by 7 bases and V by 4 bases; bases with no gene match: 14. The CDR3, as DNA: TGCGCCAGCAGCCCGTCGACAGGGCCAGCGTGGAACATTCAGTACTTC. Its translation: CASSPSTGPAWNIQYF.

In this sample, this clone turned up once. The gene calls are TRBV7-9 and TRBJ2-1, with D possibly being TRBD2 (6 bases). Germline assignment: CDR1 SEHNR and CDR2 FQNEAQ (reference sequence). The CDR3 extends over 15 amino acids. Between the trimmed V and J ends, which lost 5 bases and 4 bases, there was a span of 15 bases. In DNA, the CDR3 is TGTGCCAGCAGCCCGCCTCAACTAGCATACAATGAGCAGTTCTTC. It yields the protein CASSPPQLAYNEQFF.

The chain carries TRBV19 and TRBJ1-2; no clear D gene. Germline values: CDR1 LNHDA, CDR2 SQIVND (reference sequence). V was trimmed by 6 bases and J by 2 bases, leaving 7 bases between them. This CDR3 has 12 amino acids. Written as DNA, the CDR3 is TGTGCCAGTAGGATCCAAAACTATGGCTACACCTTC. Encoded protein: CASRIQNYGYTF.

CDR3 amino acids: CASSSSRGLGNTIYF. CDR3 coding DNA: TGTGCCAGCAGTTCCTCAAGGGGGCTTGGAAACACCATATATTTT. This chain joins TRBV28 and TRBJ1-3, with 7 bases matching TRBD1. The CDR3 contains 15 residues. Germline lookup yields CDR1 MDHEN and CDR2 SYDVKM. The V gene end was trimmed by 4 bases and the J gene end by 3 bases; junction bases not matched to a gene: 6.

The chain links TRBV5-1 to TRBJ2-1, with 11 bases matching TRBD2. The CDR3 spans 16 residues. Germline V gene sequence: CDR1 SGHRS, CDR2 YFSETQ. Germline trimming cut 4 bases from V and 7 bases from J; bases unmatched to any gene: 10. CDR3 sequence (DNA): TGCGCCAGCAGCCCTACCACTAGCGGGGGTCAGAATGAGCAGTTCTTC. Translated, it gives CASSPTTSGGQNEQFF. Filled out from reference TRBV5-1 and TRBJ2-1, the complete variable domain reads KAGVTQTPRYLIKTRGQQVTLSCSPISGHRSVSWYQQTPGQGLQFLFEYFSETQRNKGNFPGRFSGRQFSNSRSEMNVSTLELGDSALYLCASSPTTSGGQNEQFFGPGTRLTVL.

This chain links TRBV6-1 with TRBJ1-4; TRBD1 might be the D (5 bases). The ends were cut back, 5 bases at V and 2 bases at J, with 9 bases in the middle. Germline lookup yields CDR1 MNHNS and CDR2 SASEGT. This CDR3 contains 14 residues. The CDR3 DNA follows: TGTGCCAGCAGTTTCGGGGGGACTAATGAAAAACTGTTTTTT. Amino acid sequence: CASSFGGTNEKLFF.

CDR3 sequence (DNA): TGTGCCAGCAGCCCCAGGGGGCTACGGTCCTACGAGCAGTACTTC. Translation: CASSPRGLRSYEQYF. The chain joins TRBV7-9 to TRBJ2-7, with 8 positions matching TRBD1. Germline assignment: CDR1 SEHNR and CDR2 FQNEAQ (reference sequence). V gave up 5 bases and J gave up 1 base; unmatched junction bases: 7. The CDR3 runs to 15 residues.